The entry below gives a single TCR beta chain sequence along with its context. Produced via immunoSEQ multiplex PCR; TCRdb's table is partial and in-frame only. Of hundreds of thousands of clones in the sample, approximately 88% were seen once. The data were obtained in a study of blood T cell repertoires in COVID-19. The TCR sequence derives from a young woman with COVID-19, enrolled during active disease. Sequencing input: peripheral blood.

CDR3 region: CASSQTLAVGREQYV. CDR3 sequence (DNA): TGCGCCAGCAGCCAGACACTAGCCGTAGGGAGGGAGCAGTACGTC. The J gene is TRBJ2-7, the V gene TRBV4-1; the D gene is possibly TRBD2 (6 bases). The ends were cut back, 3 bases at V and 7 bases at J, with 19 bases in the middle. Germline V gene data show CDR1 as MGHRA and CDR2 as YSYEKL. The CDR3 is 15 residues long.